The sequence of this TCR beta chain was determined in a study of read filtering for tumor transcriptome and immune sequencing. Germline-derived CDR1 and CDR2 are MNHNS and SASEGT. The CDR3 is 13 residues long. The ends were cut back, 3 bases at V and 7 bases at J, with 10 bases in the middle. This library used roughly 400 ng RNA and molecular barcoded adaptors spanning alpha/delta and beta/gamma chains. TCRdb reanalysed the reads using MiXCR and keeps one entry per CDR3 protein. There are more than 35,000 distinct CDR3 sequences in the sample; roughly 12% occur only once, and 30% to 45% lies in the top ten.

Sequencing input: a population of CD138-negative cells sorted from bone marrow. The V and J genes are TRBV6-1 and TRBJ1-5; the D gene is possibly TRBD1 (5 bases). The TCR sequence derives from a donor at least 40 years old with multiple myeloma. CDR3 amino acids: CASSDIRVQPQHF. CDR3 DNA: TGTGCCAGCAGTGACATCAGGGTCCAGCCCCAGCATTTT.